Sequencing of this T cell receptor (beta chain) was carried out in a study of T-cell memory formation after mild COVID-19. On the study more broadly: The two donors had largely donor-specific TCR clusters. Regarding the study as a whole: CD4+ bias marked clones expanding day 15 to 37, unlike balanced contracting clones.

TCRdb ran MiXCR on the 5' RACE reads and lists one entry per CDR3 protein. The data show 90,000 to 120,000 distinct CDR3 sequences, with 13% to 15% seen just once and 30% to 45% held by the top ten. In this sample, this clonotype turned up a few times. Its antigen is undetermined. The CDR3 length is 13 residues. Looked up from germline, CDR1 is DFQATT and CDR2 is SNEGSKA (reference sequence). Trimming removed 6 bases from V and 6 bases from J, with 17 bases in between. This sequence joins TRBV20-1 and TRBJ1-2, with D hard to call. The sequenced material came from PBMCs or a T cell subset sorted from them (not recorded which). The clonotype originates from a man between 18 and 35 years old who had mild COVID-19 (a few samples of this study predate the infection). Cell type and time point are not known. The CDR3 loop reads CSAILHTVDGYTF. The CDR3 region has the DNA TGCAGTGCCATTCTTCACACAGTCGATGGCTACACCTTC.